The 29 T cell receptor beta chains presented below share a single source sample, sequenced in a study of T cell responses to AZD1222 COVID-19 vaccine. TCRdb keeps only in-frame clones here, not all; method: immunoSEQ multiplex PCR. The top ten clones hold 35% to 55% of a sample with 100,000 or so clones, about 88% of them seen once. The sample was peripheral blood, taken 28 days after the second AZD1222 dose. The receptor set was obtained from an adult who received the AZD1222 COVID-19 vaccine.

The chain carries TRBV4-2 and TRBJ2-1; D is unclear. The germline V gene has CDR1 LGHNA and CDR2 YNFKEQ. This CDR3 comprises 14 residues. Trimming cost V 0 bases and J 12 bases, with 15 bases left between them. CDR3 DNA sequence: TGTGCCAGCAGCCAAGAGAGGACGGCGAAGGGGCAGTTCTTC. It specifies CASSQERTAKGQFF.

The chain joins TRBV7-2 to TRBJ2-4; TRBD1 matches 9 bases. V gave up 5 bases and J gave up 6 bases; unmatched junction bases: 5. The germline V gene encodes CDR1 SGHTA and CDR2 FQGNSA. The CDR3 covers 14 residues. The DNA for the CDR3 is TGTGCCAGCAGCCCCGGGACAGGGACAAACATTCAGTACTTC. Its protein is CASSPGTGTNIQYF.

The chain is built from TRBV19 and TRBJ1-4; no clear D. V lost 2 bases to trimming and J lost 5 bases, with 6 bases between them. Germline values: CDR1 LNHDA, CDR2 SQIVND (reference sequence). This CDR3 is built from 13 residues. CDR3 bases: TGTGCCAGTAGTATAACCGGCAATGAAAAACTGTTTTTT. Translated, it gives CASSITGNEKLFF.

The chain joins TRBV7-3 to TRBJ1-6; TRBD1 aligns across 9 bases. V dropped 3 bases and J dropped 11; count of bases not matched to a gene: 2. CDR1 is SGHTA, CDR2 FQGTGA, per germline. The CDR3 is 13 residues long. CDR3 amino acids: CASSLTGGPPLHF. The CDR3 coding sequence is TGTGCCAGCAGCTTGACAGGGGGACCACCCCTCCACTTT.

The rearrangement links TRBV7-9 to TRBJ2-6, with D possibly matching TRBD1 (5 bases). This CDR3 is 14 amino acids long. The germline CDR1 and CDR2 sequences are SEHNR and FQNEAQ (reference sequence). The germline V and J ends were trimmed by 4 bases and 13 bases, with 17 bases remaining between them. In nucleotides, the CDR3 is TGTGCCAGCAGCTGGGCTGGGGCTCTTAGTGTCCTGACTTTC. It yields the protein CASSWAGALSVLTF.

The V and J genes are TRBV30 and TRBJ2-7; possibly TRBD2 for D (7 bases). V was trimmed by 0 bases and J by 1 base, leaving 16 bases between them. The germline CDR1 and CDR2 sequences are GTSNPN and SVGIG (reference sequence). This CDR3 is built from 16 residues. CDR3 residues: CAWSVRRGGKSYEQYF. CDR3 bases: TGTGCCTGGAGTGTCCGAAGGGGGGGCAAATCCTACGAGCAGTACTTC.

This rearrangement joins TRBV11-1 to TRBJ1-2; D call uncertain. This CDR3 region has 14 residues. The germline V gene encodes CDR1 SGHAT and CDR2 FQDESV (reference sequence). Trimming left V 7 bases short and J 8 bases short, with 20 bases between. The chain's CDR3 is CASTPGGYDVGYTF. DNA for the CDR3: TGTGCCAGCACCCCAGGAGGGTACGACGTCGGCTACACCTTC.

This chain connects TRBV28 to TRBJ2-1, with TRBD2 matching 8 bases. Unmatched junction bases numbered 16, after V lost 3 bases and J lost 0 bases. Per germline, CDR1 MDHEN and CDR2 SYDVKM. The CDR3 runs 20 residues. CDR3 protein: CASSFPSTSGTTLSYNEQFF. The DNA for the CDR3 is TGTGCCAGCAGTTTCCCCTCTACTAGCGGCACTACCCTCTCCTACAATGAGCAGTTCTTC.

The rearrangement uses TRBV4-1 and TRBJ1-5; no clear D gene. The germline V and J ends were trimmed by 0 bases and 0 bases, with 6 bases remaining between them. Germline CDR1 is MGHRA and CDR2 is YSYEKL. The CDR3 loop spans 15 amino acids. DNA for the CDR3: TGCGCCAGCAGCCAAGATAACCATAGCAATCAGCCCCAGCATTTT. This encodes CASSQDNHSNQPQHF.

The V and J genes are TRBV30 and TRBJ2-7; possible D gene TRBD1, 5 bases. The germline V gene has CDR1 GTSNPN and CDR2 SVGIG (reference sequence). V was trimmed by 0 bases and J by 9 bases, leaving 24 bases between them. The CDR3 runs to 16 residues. The CDR3: CAWSVYGHAERAWQYF. CDR3 DNA: TGTGCCTGGAGTGTATATGGACACGCCGAACGGGCTTGGCAGTACTTC. Full variable domain (rest looked up from reference TRBV30 and TRBJ2-7): SQTIHQWPATLVQPVGSPLSLECTVEGTSNPNLYWYRQAAGRGLQLLFYSVGIGQISSEVPQNLSASRPQDRQFILSSKKLLLSDSGFYLCAWSVYGHAERAWQYFGPGTRLTVT.

The chain carries TRBV28 and TRBJ1-2; the D gene is possibly TRBD1 (6 bases). With 4 bases removed from V and 0 bases from J, the gap between germline ends came to 9 bases. The CDR3 is 14 amino acids. The germline CDR1 and CDR2 sequences are MDHEN and SYDVKM. The CDR3 spells CASSWGTSNYGYTF. CDR3 nucleotide sequence: TGTGCCAGCAGTTGGGGGACATCTAACTATGGCTACACCTTC.

This clone was detected only once. This chain links TRBV18 with TRBJ2-7, with D possibly TRBD2 on 7 matching bases. The CDR3 is 15 residues long. V gave up 2 bases and J gave up 0 bases, with 11 bases separating them. Germline V lookup: CDR1 KGHSH, CDR2 LQKENI. The CDR3 protein is CASSPWGGDSYEQYF. As DNA, the CDR3 is TGTGCCAGCTCACCATGGGGGGGCGACTCCTACGAGCAGTACTTC.

The J gene is TRBJ1-1, the V gene TRBV5-1, with D maybe TRBD1 (6 bases). The CDR3 contains 14 residues. The germline CDR1 and CDR2 sequences are SGHRS and YFSETQ. Trimming pared 0 bases from V and 11 bases from J, leaving 17 bases between. CDR3 residues: CASSLEYVGAGAFF. In DNA form, the CDR3 reads TGCGCCAGCAGCTTGGAGTACGTGGGGGCAGGCGCTTTCTTT.

This chain uses TRBV18 with TRBJ1-2; possible D gene TRBD1, 6 bases. V was shortened by 6 bases and J by 7 bases, with 21 bases between the two germline ends. This CDR3 comprises 15 residues. CDR1 and CDR2 from the germline V gene are KGHSH and LQKENI. Here the CDR3 DNA reads TGTGCCAGCTCCCAAGGACAGAGAGTTGACTCTGGCTACACCTTC. Protein sequence: CASSQGQRVDSGYTF.

The chain couples TRBV27 to TRBJ2-7; TRBD2 aligns across 7 bases. The V segment lost 4 bases and the J segment 6 bases; nucleotides outside the gene matches: 9. This CDR3 comprises 14 residues. The germline V gene has CDR1 MNHEY and CDR2 SMNVEV (reference sequence). The CDR3 loop reads CASSWGGEGAEQYF. The CDR3 nucleotides read TGTGCCAGCAGTTGGGGGGGTGAGGGAGCCGAGCAGTACTTC.

This sequence joins TRBV7-8 and TRBJ2-7; 11 positions match TRBD2. CDR1 SGHVS and CDR2 FQNEAQ come from the germline V gene. CDR3 size: 16 residues. With 5 bases clipped from V and 0 bases from J, the junction kept 6 bases outside the gene matches. CDR3 region: CASSPLTSGASYEQYF. CDR3 sequence (DNA): TGTGCCAGCAGCCCTTTGACTAGCGGGGCCTCCTACGAGCAGTACTTC. The whole variable domain, remainder taken from reference TRBV7-8 and TRBJ2-7, is GAGVSQSPRYKVAKRGQDVALRCDPISGHVSLFWYQQALGQGPEFLTYFQNEAQLDKSGLPSDRFFAERPEGSVSTLKIQRTQQEDSAVYLCASSPLTSGASYEQYFGPGTRLTVT.

This clone appeared a single time. The J gene is TRBJ1-4, the V gene TRBV28; TRBD1 might be the D (6 bases). CDR1 is MDHEN, CDR2 SYDVKM, per germline. V gave up 8 bases and J gave up 7 bases, with 17 bases separating them. This CDR3 spans 14 amino acids. The CDR3 sequence: CASGPTGYGEKLFF. CDR3 coding DNA: TGTGCCAGCGGCCCTACAGGGTACGGTGAAAAACTGTTTTTT.

The chain links TRBV11-3 to TRBJ1-1; TRBD1 agrees at 8 bases. The CDR3 runs 12 residues. CDR1 and CDR2 from the germline V gene are SGHNT and YENEEA. The trim removed 5 bases at V and 9 bases at J, leaving 5 bases unmatched. The CDR3 nucleotides are TGTGCCAGCAGCACCGGACAGGGAAAAGCTTTCTTT. Amino acids: CASSTGQGKAFF. The entire variable domain, with the rest obtained from reference TRBV11-3 and TRBJ1-1, is as follows: EAGVVQSPRYKIIEKKQPVAFWCNPISGHNTLYWYLQNLGQGPELLIRYENEEAVDDSQLPKDRFSAERLKGVDSTLKIQPAELGDSAVYLCASSTGQGKAFFGQGTRLTVV.

This chain connects TRBV9 to TRBJ1-2; 12 bases are a match to TRBD1. The V and J ends lost 4 bases and 5 bases, in that order; junction bases with no gene match: 9. The CDR3 consists of 16 residues. Germline CDR1 and CDR2: SGDLS and YYNGEE. The CDR3 loop is CASSPGTGGRNYGYTF. The CDR3 coding sequence is TGTGCCAGCAGCCCCGGGACAGGGGGCCGGAATTATGGCTACACCTTC.

The rearrangement uses TRBV28 and TRBJ1-1; maybe TRBD1 (6 bases). Germline-derived CDR1 and CDR2 are MDHEN and SYDVKM. This CDR3 has 12 residues. Trimming cost V 6 bases and J 7 bases, with 12 bases left between them. The DNA of the CDR3 is TGTGCCAGCAGGGTTGGACAGATTGAAGCTTTCTTT. Translating gives CASRVGQIEAFF.

The gene calls are TRBV28 and TRBJ2-3; possible D gene TRBD1, 6 bases. CDR3 length: 16 residues. Trimming removed 6 bases from V and 2 bases from J, with 18 bases in between. CDR1 is MDHEN, CDR2 SYDVKM, per germline. This CDR3 is CASSPGGRGFTDTQYF. The CDR3 region has the DNA TGTGCCAGCAGCCCAGGAGGTAGGGGGTTCACAGATACGCAGTATTTT.

This chain connects TRBV27 to TRBJ2-7, with 9 bases lining up with TRBD2. V lost 6 bases, J lost 2 bases, and 20 bases stayed unmatched. Germline CDR1 reads MNHEY; CDR2 reads SMNVEV (reference sequence). The CDR3 has 19 amino acids. The CDR3 DNA follows: TGTGCCAGCAGGCCCGTGGCTAGCGGGACCTACTACCTTCCCTACGAGCAGTACTTC. Its translation is CASRPVASGTYYLPYEQYF.

J is TRBJ2-3 and V is TRBV7-2, with D perhaps given as TRBD1 or TRBD2 (5 bases each). The CDR3 consists of 13 residues. Germline assignment: CDR1 SGHTA and CDR2 FQGNSA. The germline V and J ends were trimmed by 11 bases and 4 bases, with 16 bases remaining between them. The CDR3 nucleotides read TGTGCCTCGGGGCGGGTAGGTCCAGATACGCAGTATTTT. Protein sequence: CASGRVGPDTQYF.

This clone appeared once. This chain joins TRBV11-2 and TRBJ2-5; unclear D gene. Germline CDR1 SGHAT, CDR2 FQNNGV. V was cut by 4 bases and J by 5 bases, with 5 bases left in between. CDR3 length equals 11 residues. The CDR3 nucleotides are TGTGCCAGCAGCTCCGGGGAGACCCAGTACTTC. This encodes CASSSGETQYF.

This clone was counted between two and nine times. This chain connects TRBV28 to TRBJ1-1; D not resolved. With 2 bases removed from V and 1 base from J, the gap between germline ends came to 8 bases. Germline lookup yields CDR1 MDHEN and CDR2 SYDVKM. This CDR3 contains 14 residues. The CDR3 coding sequence is TGTGCCAGCAGTTTACCGGCGGGGAACACTGAAGCTTTCTTT. Encoded protein: CASSLPAGNTEAFF.

The chain couples TRBV19 to TRBJ2-5; 11 nucleotides line up with TRBD2. The CDR3 is 16 amino acids. V dropped 3 bases and J dropped 2; count of bases not matched to a gene: 5. From germline, CDR1 is LNHDA and CDR2 SQIVND (reference sequence). This CDR3 reads CASSIRTSGLQETQYF. The CDR3 DNA follows: TGTGCCAGTAGTATTCGGACTAGCGGGCTACAAGAGACCCAGTACTTC.

The V call is TRBV3-1 (or the pseudogene TRBV3-2), the J call TRBJ2-2; 7 bases are a match to TRBD2. The V and J ends lost 2 bases and 7 bases, in that order; junction bases with no gene match: 10. Per the germline V gene, CDR1 is LGHDT and CDR2 is YNNKEL (reference sequence). The CDR3 has 16 amino acids. CDR3 region: CASSQIGGRGVGELFF. CDR3 nucleotides: TGTGCCAGCAGCCAAATTGGCGGGAGAGGAGTCGGGGAGCTGTTTTTT.

J is TRBJ2-1 and V is TRBV7-2, with TRBD2 matching over 12 bases. Per germline, CDR1 SGHTA and CDR2 FQGNSA. The trim removed 5 bases at V and 7 bases at J, leaving 6 bases unmatched. The CDR3 totals 15 residues. This CDR3 is CASSAGLAGQNEQFF. CDR3 DNA sequence: TGTGCCAGCAGCGCGGGACTAGCGGGCCAGAATGAGCAGTTCTTC.

The chain carries TRBV21-1 and TRBJ2-7; the table names TRBD2, a call not compared with the DNA. TRBV21-1 represents a pseudogene. This CDR3 spans 15 amino acids. CDR3: CASSNASGLNYEQYF. CDR3 sequence (DNA): TGTGCCAGCAGCAACGCTAGCGGATTAAATTACGAGCAGTACTTC.